The 17 T cell receptor beta chains reported below all come from one sample, sequenced in a study of beta chain features in type 1 diabetes. cDNA synthesis used the whole RNA isolate, giving expressed TCRB sequences. Profiling relied on immunoSEQ multiplex PCR, and the TCRdb table lists in-frame clones only, not all of them. Seen here are 850,000 to 900,000 clones, roughly 15% observed once, and the top ten hold 0.023%. Specimen: naive CD4+ T cells from blood. Every receptor here comes from a woman aged 18-30 years in good health.

This clone was detected only a few times. The J gene is TRBJ2-7, the V gene TRBV4-2; D unresolved. Germline CDR1 reads LGHNA; CDR2 reads YNFKEQ. The V and J ends lost 0 bases and 3 bases respectively, with 9 bases between them. The CDR3 runs to 14 residues. The CDR3 nucleotides read TGTGCCAGCAGCCAAGATACAGCAGACTACGAGCAGTACTTC. It yields the protein CASSQDTADYEQYF.

A word on this clone: This may be a read error, as it is one base from a much larger clone. Within the sample, other DNA sequences also encode this same CDR3. This chain connects TRBV5-4 to TRBJ2-3, with D unclear. V lost 2 bases and J 2 bases, leaving 3 bases between the germline ends. The germline CDR1 and CDR2 sequences are SGHNT and YYREEE (reference sequence). The CDR3 consists of 12 residues. The DNA of the CDR3 is TGTGCCAGCAGCTTTATCACAGATACGCAGTATTTT. Encoded protein: CASSFITDTQYF.

The chain links TRBV27 to TRBJ1-1; a weak D match, TRBD1 (5 bases). The CDR3 consists of 15 residues. Germline CDR1 reads MNHEY; CDR2 reads SMNVEV (reference sequence). The V end was cut by 5 bases, the J end by 3 bases, with 16 bases between. In DNA, the CDR3 is TGTGCCAGCAGTCCCCGTCAGACAGTGGACACTGAAGCTTTCTTT. Protein: CASSPRQTVDTEAFF.

The rearrangement links TRBV6-1 to TRBJ2-1; the D is unclear. The CDR3 has 14 residues. V lost 4 bases to trimming and J lost 9 bases, with 16 bases between them. Germline lookup yields CDR1 MNHNS and CDR2 SASEGT. CDR3: CASSVSRADGEQFF. As DNA, the CDR3 is TGTGCCAGCAGTGTGTCAAGGGCGGACGGTGAGCAGTTCTTC.

There are a few counts of this clone. This chain links TRBV6-1 with TRBJ1-4; D not certain. In germline, CDR1 is MNHNS, CDR2 SASEGT. V lost 7 bases to trimming and J lost 11 bases, with 17 bases between them. There are 13 residues in the CDR3. CDR3 residues: CASNEGTERKLFF. DNA for the CDR3: TGTGCCAGCAACGAGGGAACGGAAAGGAAACTGTTTTTT.

The gene calls are TRBV19 and TRBJ2-7; possible D gene TRBD1, 5 bases. The V end lost 5 bases, the J end lost 6 bases, and 17 bases lay between the germline ends. The CDR3 is made up of 14 amino acids. CDR1 LNHDA and CDR2 SQIVND come from the germline V gene (reference sequence). In nucleotides, the CDR3 is TGTGCCAGTAGTGCCCGCAGGGATCCGGCCGAGCAGTACTTC. It encodes CASSARRDPAEQYF.

This chain joins TRBV7-3 and TRBJ2-2; the D is unclear. The V gene's germline CDR1 is SGHTA and CDR2 FQGTGA. The germline V and J ends were trimmed by 1 base and 6 bases, with 6 bases remaining between them. CDR3 length equals 13 residues. CDR3 nucleotide sequence: TGTGCCAGCAGCTTAAACGCGGCCGGGGAGCTGTTTTTT. This sequence encodes CASSLNAAGELFF.

V usage is TRBV7-8 and J usage is TRBJ2-1; 7 positions agree with TRBD2. CDR1 is SGHVS, CDR2 FQNEAQ, per germline. Trimming cost V 0 bases and J 0 bases; bases outside gene matches: 5. The CDR3 loop spans 17 amino acids. The CDR3 coding sequence is TGTGCCAGCAGCTTAGCGTGGGAGGGGAGCTCCTACAATGAGCAGTTCTTC. It codes for CASSLAWEGSSYNEQFF.

The table lists this clone with a few counts. This chain connects TRBV29-1 to TRBJ2-1; 15 positions match TRBD2. Per germline, CDR1 SQVTM and CDR2 ANQGSEA. J was trimmed by 3 bases and V by 3 bases; bases with no gene match: 12. CDR3 length: 19 amino acids. CDR3 DNA sequence: TGCAGCGTTGAGAGAAGTGAGGGACTAGCGGGAGGAGTCTACAATGAGCAGTTCTTC. As protein: CSVERSEGLAGGVYNEQFF.

The chain recombines TRBV7-8 with TRBJ2-1, with 13 bases that match TRBD2. CDR3 length: 17 amino acids. J lost 5 bases, V lost 5 bases, and 9 bases had no gene match. CDR1 is SGHVS and CDR2 is FQNEAQ in the germline V gene. CDR3 protein: CASSVFYGTSGDNEQFF. As DNA, the CDR3 is TGTGCCAGCAGCGTATTTTACGGGACTAGCGGGGACAATGAGCAGTTCTTC.

This clone appeared a few times. V is TRBV2 and J is TRBJ2-5, with 9 bases lining up with TRBD1. The CDR3 covers 12 residues. Germline CDR1 reads SNHLY; CDR2 reads FYNNEI. J gave up 4 bases and V 8 bases, and 2 bases lay outside the gene matches. CDR3 amino acids: CASAGQGETQYF. The CDR3 DNA reads as TGTGCCAGCGCGGGACAGGGAGAGACCCAGTACTTC.

The chain has TRBV7-3 and TRBJ2-3, with 12 bases matching TRBD2. Trimming took 5 bases from V and 4 from J; bases not matched to a gene: 4. Germline V gene data show CDR1 as SGHTA and CDR2 as FQGTGA. The CDR3 covers 15 residues. The CDR3 sequence is CASSRLAGAPDTQYF. The CDR3, as DNA: TGTGCCAGCAGCAGACTAGCGGGAGCCCCAGATACGCAGTATTTT.

The chain joins TRBV4-2 to TRBJ2-1; D perhaps matches TRBD2 (5 bases). The germline gives CDR1 LGHNA, CDR2 YNFKEQ. The germline V and J ends were trimmed by 0 bases and 0 bases, with 12 bases remaining between them. This CDR3 comprises 17 residues. In nucleotides, the CDR3 is TGTGCCAGCAGCCAAGAGAGGGCCACGTCCTCCTACAATGAGCAGTTCTTC. Its translation is CASSQERATSSYNEQFF.

The V and J genes are TRBV29-1 and TRBJ2-7, with D possibly matching TRBD1 (6 bases). V was clipped by 4 bases and J by 0 bases, with 10 bases between them. In germline, CDR1 is SQVTM, CDR2 ANQGSEA. The CDR3 is made up of 13 amino acids. CDR3 sequence: CSVARDTSYEQYF. The CDR3 nucleotides read TGCAGCGTTGCCCGGGACACCTCCTACGAGCAGTACTTC.

This clone has a handful of counts. Additional DNA sequences in this sample encode the identical CDR3. The chain employs TRBV5-1 and TRBJ2-1, with 7 bases matching TRBD2. The germline V gene encodes CDR1 SGHRS and CDR2 YFSETQ. The junction had 4 bases not matched to a gene; V was cut back by 0 bases and J by 4 bases. This CDR3 spans 15 amino acids. CDR3 in DNA: TGCGCCAGCAGCTTGGTCCTAGCGGAATACAATGAGCAGTTCTTC. Translation gives CASSLVLAEYNEQFF.

The rearrangement links TRBV11-2 to TRBJ2-3, with a possible D match to TRBD2 (5 bases). The CDR3 contains 15 residues. Germline V gene data show CDR1 as SGHAT and CDR2 as FQNNGV. Trimming cost V 4 bases and J 2 bases, with 13 bases left between them. CDR3 loop: CASSYLQRNTDTQYF. CDR3 DNA: TGTGCCAGCAGCTACCTACAGCGGAACACAGATACGCAGTATTTT. The full variable domain, completed using reference TRBV11-2 and TRBJ2-3, is EAGVAQSPRYKIIEKRQSVAFWCNPISGHATLYWYQQILGQGPKLLIQFQNNGVVDDSQLPKDRFSAERLKGVDSTLKIQPAKLEDSAVYLCASSYLQRNTDTQYFGPGTRLTVL.

The V gene is TRBV19, the J gene TRBJ1-5; the D gene is possibly TRBD1 (5 bases). CDR1 LNHDA and CDR2 SQIVND come from the germline V gene (reference sequence). CDR3 length equals 13 residues. V lost 5 bases, J lost 9 bases, and 14 bases lay in between. The chain's CDR3 is CASSPDSALPQHF. The CDR3 DNA follows: TGTGCCAGTAGTCCCGACAGCGCTTTGCCCCAGCATTTT. Filled out from reference TRBV19 and TRBJ1-5, the complete variable domain reads DGGITQSPKYLFRKEGQNVTLSCEQNLNHDAMYWYRQDPGQGLRLIYYSQIVNDFQKGDIAEGYSVSREKKESFPLTVTSAQKNPTAFYLCASSPDSALPQHFGDGTRLSIL.